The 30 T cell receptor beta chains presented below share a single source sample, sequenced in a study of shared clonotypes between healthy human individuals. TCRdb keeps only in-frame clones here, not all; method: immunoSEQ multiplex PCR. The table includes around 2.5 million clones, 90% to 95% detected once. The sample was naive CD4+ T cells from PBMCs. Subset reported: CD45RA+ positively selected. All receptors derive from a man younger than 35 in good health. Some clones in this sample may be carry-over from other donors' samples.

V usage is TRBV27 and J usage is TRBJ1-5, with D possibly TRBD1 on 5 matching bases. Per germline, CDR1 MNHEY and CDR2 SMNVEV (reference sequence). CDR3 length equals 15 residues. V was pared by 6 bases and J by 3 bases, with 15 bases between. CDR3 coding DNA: TGTGCCAGCAGCTTACAGGTAGCCTACAATCAGCCCCAGCATTTT. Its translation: CASSLQVAYNQPQHF.

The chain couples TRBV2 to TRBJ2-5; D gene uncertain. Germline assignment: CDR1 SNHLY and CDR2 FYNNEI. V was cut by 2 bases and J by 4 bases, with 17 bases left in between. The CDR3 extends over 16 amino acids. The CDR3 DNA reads TGTGCCAGCAGTGAATCTCCTTGGGTTTCGGTAGAGACCCAGTACTTC. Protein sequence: CASSESPWVSVETQYF. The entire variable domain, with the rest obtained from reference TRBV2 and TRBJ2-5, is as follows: EPEVTQTPSHQVTQMGQEVILRCVPISNHLYFYWYRQILGQKVEFLVSFYNNEISEKSEIFDDQFSVERPDGSNFTLKIRSTKLEDSAMYFCASSESPWVSVETQYFGPGTRLLVL.

CDR3 in amino acids: CASSRPTGTFPLSGNTIYF. The CDR3 DNA follows: TGTGCCAGCAGCCGACCGACAGGGACTTTCCCCCTCTCTGGAAACACCATATATTTT. The rearrangement joins TRBV7-2 to TRBJ1-3, with 7 nucleotides matching TRBD1. Germline V gene data show CDR1 as SGHTA and CDR2 as FQGNSA. The CDR3 consists of 19 residues. The V and J ends lost 5 bases and 0 bases, in that order; junction bases with no gene match: 16.

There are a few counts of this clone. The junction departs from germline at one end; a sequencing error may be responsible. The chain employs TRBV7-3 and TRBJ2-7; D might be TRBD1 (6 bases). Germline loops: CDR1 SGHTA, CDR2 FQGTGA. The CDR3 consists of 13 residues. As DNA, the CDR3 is TGTGCCGGCAGCTCGAGGGGGAGCTACGAGCAGTACTTC. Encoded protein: CAGSSRGSYEQYF.

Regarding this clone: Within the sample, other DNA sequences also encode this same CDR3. CDR3 sequence: CASSSGRYGYTF. CDR3 DNA sequence: TGTGCCAGCAGTTCGGGAAGGTATGGCTACACCTTC. The chain is built from TRBV28 and TRBJ1-2; D unclear. CDR1 and CDR2 from the germline V gene are MDHEN and SYDVKM. CDR3 length: 12 residues. The ends were cut back, 4 bases at V and 5 bases at J, with 8 bases in the middle.

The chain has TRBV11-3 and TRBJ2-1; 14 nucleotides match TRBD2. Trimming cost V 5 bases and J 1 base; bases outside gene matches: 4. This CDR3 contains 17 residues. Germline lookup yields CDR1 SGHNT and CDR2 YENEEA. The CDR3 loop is CASSSGTSGGSYNEQFF. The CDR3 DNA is TGTGCCAGCAGCAGTGGGACTAGCGGGGGATCCTACAATGAGCAGTTCTTC.

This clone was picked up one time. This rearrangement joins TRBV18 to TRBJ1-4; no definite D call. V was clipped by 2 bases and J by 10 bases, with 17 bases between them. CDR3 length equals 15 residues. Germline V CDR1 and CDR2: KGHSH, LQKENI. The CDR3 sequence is CASSPFGQHQAKLFF. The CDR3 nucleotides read TGTGCCAGCTCACCATTTGGGCAGCACCAGGCAAAACTGTTTTTT.

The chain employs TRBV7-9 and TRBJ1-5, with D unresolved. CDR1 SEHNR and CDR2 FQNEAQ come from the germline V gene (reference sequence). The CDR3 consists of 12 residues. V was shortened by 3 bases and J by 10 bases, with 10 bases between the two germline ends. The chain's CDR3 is CASSFSGNPQHF. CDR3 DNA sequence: TGTGCCAGCAGCTTTTCGGGAAATCCCCAGCATTTT.

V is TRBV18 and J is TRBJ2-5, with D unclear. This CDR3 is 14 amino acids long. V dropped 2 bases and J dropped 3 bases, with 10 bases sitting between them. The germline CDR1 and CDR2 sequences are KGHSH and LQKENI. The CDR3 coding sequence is TGTGCCAGCTCACCAAGGTATAGGGAAGAGACCCAGTACTTC. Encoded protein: CASSPRYREETQYF.

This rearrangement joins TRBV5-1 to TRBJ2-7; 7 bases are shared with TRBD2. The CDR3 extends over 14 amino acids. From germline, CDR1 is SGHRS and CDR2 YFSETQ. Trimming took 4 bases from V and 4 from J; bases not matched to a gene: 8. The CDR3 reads CASSVSGPSYEQYF. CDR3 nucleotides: TGCGCCAGCAGCGTTAGCGGGCCTAGTTACGAGCAGTACTTC.

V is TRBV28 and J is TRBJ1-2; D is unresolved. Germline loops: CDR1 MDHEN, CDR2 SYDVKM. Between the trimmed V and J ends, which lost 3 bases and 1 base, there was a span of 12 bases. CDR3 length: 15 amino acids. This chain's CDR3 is CASSFLGPNNYGYTF. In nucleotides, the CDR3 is TGTGCCAGCAGTTTCCTTGGACCGAATAACTATGGCTACACCTTC.

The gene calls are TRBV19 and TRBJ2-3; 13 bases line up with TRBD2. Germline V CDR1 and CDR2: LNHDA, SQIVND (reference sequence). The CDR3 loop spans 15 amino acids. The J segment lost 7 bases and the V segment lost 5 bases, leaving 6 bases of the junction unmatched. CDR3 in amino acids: CASSGLAGEWHTQYF. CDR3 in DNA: TGTGCCAGTAGTGGACTAGCGGGAGAGTGGCATACGCAGTATTTT. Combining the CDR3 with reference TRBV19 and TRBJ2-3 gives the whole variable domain DGGITQSPKYLFRKEGQNVTLSCEQNLNHDAMYWYRQDPGQGLRLIYYSQIVNDFQKGDIAEGYSVSREKKESFPLTVTSAQKNPTAFYLCASSGLAGEWHTQYFGPGTRLTVL.

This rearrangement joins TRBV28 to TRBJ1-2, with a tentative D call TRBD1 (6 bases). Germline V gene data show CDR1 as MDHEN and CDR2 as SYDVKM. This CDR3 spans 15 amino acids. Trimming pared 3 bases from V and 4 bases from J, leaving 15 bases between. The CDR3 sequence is CASSFVGGLGYGYTF. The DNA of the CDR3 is TGTGCCAGCAGTTTCGTCGGGGGCTTGGGCTATGGCTACACCTTC.

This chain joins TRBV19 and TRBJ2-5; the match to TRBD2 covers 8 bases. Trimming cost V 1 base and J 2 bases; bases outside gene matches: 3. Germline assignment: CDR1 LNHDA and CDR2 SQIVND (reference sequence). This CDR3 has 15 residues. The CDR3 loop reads CASSIASSGQETQYF. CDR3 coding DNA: TGTGCCAGTAGTATAGCGTCTAGCGGGCAAGAGACCCAGTACTTC. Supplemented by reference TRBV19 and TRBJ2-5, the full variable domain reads DGGITQSPKYLFRKEGQNVTLSCEQNLNHDAMYWYRQDPGQGLRLIYYSQIVNDFQKGDIAEGYSVSREKKESFPLTVTSAQKNPTAFYLCASSIASSGQETQYFGPGTRLLVL.

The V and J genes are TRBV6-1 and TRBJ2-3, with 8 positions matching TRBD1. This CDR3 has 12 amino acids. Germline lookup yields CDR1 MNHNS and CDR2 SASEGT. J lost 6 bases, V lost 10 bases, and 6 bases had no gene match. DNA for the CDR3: TGTGCCAACGGACAGGGATCGGATACGCAGTATTTT. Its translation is CANGQGSDTQYF.

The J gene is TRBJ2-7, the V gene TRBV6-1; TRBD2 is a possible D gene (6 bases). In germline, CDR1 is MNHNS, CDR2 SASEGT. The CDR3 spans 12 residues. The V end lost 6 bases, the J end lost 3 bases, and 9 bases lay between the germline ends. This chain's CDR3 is CASRDYLYEQYF. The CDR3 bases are TGTGCCAGCAGGGACTACCTCTACGAGCAGTACTTC.

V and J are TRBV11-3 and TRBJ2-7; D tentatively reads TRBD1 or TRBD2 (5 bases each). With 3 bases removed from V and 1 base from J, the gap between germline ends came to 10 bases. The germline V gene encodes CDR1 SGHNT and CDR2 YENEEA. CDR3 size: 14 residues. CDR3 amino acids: CASSFGTDSYEQYF. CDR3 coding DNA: TGTGCCAGCAGCTTTGGGACCGATTCCTACGAGCAGTACTTC.

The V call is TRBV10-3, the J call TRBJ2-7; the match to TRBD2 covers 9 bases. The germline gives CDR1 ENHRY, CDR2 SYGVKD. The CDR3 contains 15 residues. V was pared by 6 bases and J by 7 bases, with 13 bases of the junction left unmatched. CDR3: CAIRNTIAGDVEQYF. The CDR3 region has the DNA TGTGCCATCAGAAATACCATAGCGGGAGACGTTGAGCAGTACTTC.

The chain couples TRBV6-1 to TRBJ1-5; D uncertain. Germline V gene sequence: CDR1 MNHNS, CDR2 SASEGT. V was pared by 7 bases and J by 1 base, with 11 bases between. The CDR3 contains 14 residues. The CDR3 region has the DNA TGTGCCAGCACTGGCGGCAAGAGCAATCAGCCCCAGCATTTT. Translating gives CASTGGKSNQPQHF.

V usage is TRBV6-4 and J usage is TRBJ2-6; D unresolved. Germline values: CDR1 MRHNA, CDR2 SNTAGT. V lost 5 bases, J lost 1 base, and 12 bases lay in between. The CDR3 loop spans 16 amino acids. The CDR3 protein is CASSPRASSGANVLTF. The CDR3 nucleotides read TGTGCCAGCAGTCCCCGGGCTTCATCTGGGGCCAACGTCCTGACTTTC.

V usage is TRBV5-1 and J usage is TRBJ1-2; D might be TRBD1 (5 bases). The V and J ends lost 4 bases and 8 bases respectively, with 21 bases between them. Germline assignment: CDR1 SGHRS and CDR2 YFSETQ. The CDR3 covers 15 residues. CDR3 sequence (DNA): TGCGCCAGCAGCACCGGGACCGCGGACTATGTGGGCTACACCTTC. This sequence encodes CASSTGTADYVGYTF. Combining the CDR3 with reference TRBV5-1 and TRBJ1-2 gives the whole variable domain KAGVTQTPRYLIKTRGQQVTLSCSPISGHRSVSWYQQTPGQGLQFLFEYFSETQRNKGNFPGRFSGRQFSNSRSEMNVSTLELGDSALYLCASSTGTADYVGYTFGSGTRLTVV.

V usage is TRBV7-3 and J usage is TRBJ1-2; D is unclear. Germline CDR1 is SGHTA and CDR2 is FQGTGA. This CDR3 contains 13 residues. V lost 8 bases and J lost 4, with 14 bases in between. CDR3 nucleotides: TGTGCCAGCGCCCAGGATCCGAGCTATGGCTACACCTTC. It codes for CASAQDPSYGYTF.

The CDR3 nucleotides are TGTGCCAGCAGCGGGGGAGACACCATATATTTT. Translation: CASSGGDTIYF. The genes are TRBV9 and TRBJ1-3; D gene ambiguous. Between the trimmed V and J ends, which lost 3 bases and 8 bases, there was a span of 6 bases. CDR1 and CDR2 (germline): SGDLS, YYNGEE. The CDR3 has 11 amino acids.

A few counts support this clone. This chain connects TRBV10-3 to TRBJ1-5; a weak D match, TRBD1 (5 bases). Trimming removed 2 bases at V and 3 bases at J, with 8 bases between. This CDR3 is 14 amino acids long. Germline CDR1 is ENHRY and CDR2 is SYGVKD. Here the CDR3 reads CAISERGNNQPQHF. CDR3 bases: TGTGCCATCAGTGAGAGGGGTAACAATCAGCCCCAGCATTTT.

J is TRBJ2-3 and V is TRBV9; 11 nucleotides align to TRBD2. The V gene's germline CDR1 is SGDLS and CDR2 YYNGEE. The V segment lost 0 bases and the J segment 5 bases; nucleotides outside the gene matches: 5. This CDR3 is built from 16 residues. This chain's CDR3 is CASSVALAGGVDTQYF. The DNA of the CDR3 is TGTGCCAGCAGCGTAGCTCTAGCGGGAGGAGTAGATACGCAGTATTTT.

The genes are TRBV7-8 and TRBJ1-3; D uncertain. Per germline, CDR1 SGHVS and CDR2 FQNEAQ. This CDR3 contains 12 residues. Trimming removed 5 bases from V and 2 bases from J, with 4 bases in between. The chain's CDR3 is CASSITGNTIYF. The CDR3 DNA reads TGTGCCAGCAGCATCACTGGAAACACCATATATTTT. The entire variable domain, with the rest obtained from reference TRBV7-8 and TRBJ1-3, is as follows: GAGVSQSPRYKVAKRGQDVALRCDPISGHVSLFWYQQALGQGPEFLTYFQNEAQLDKSGLPSDRFFAERPEGSVSTLKIQRTQQEDSAVYLCASSITGNTIYFGEGSWLTVV.

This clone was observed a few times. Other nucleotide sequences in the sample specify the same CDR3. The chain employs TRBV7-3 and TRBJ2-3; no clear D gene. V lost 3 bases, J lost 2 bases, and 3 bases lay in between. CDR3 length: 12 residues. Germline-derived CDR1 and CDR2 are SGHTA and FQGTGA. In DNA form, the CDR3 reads TGTGCCAGCAGCTTCTCCACAGATACGCAGTATTTT. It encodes CASSFSTDTQYF.

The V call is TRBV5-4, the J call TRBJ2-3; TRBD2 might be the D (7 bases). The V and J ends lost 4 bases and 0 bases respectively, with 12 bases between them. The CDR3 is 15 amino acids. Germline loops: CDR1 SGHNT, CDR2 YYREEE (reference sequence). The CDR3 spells CASSPAGASTDTQYF. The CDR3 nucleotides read TGTGCCAGCAGCCCGGCGGGGGCTAGCACAGATACGCAGTATTTT. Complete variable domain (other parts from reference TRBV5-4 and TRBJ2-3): ETGVTQSPTHLIKTRGQQVTLRCSSQSGHNTVSWYQQALGQGPQFIFQYYREEENGRGNFPPRFSGLQFPNYSSELNVNALELDDSALYLCASSPAGASTDTQYFGPGTRLTVL.

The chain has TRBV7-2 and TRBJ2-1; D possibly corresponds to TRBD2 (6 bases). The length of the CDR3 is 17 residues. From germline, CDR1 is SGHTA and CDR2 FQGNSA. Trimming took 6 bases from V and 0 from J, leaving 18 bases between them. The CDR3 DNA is TGTGCCAGCAGTCGAAACCCGGGACTCTCCTCCTACAATGAGCAGTTCTTC. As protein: CASSRNPGLSSYNEQFF.

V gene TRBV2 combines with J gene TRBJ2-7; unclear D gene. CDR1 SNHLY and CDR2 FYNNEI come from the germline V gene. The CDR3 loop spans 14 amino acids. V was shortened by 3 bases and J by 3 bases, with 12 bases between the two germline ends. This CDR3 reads CASSDGAANYEQYF. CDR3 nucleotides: TGTGCCAGCAGTGATGGTGCAGCAAACTACGAGCAGTACTTC.